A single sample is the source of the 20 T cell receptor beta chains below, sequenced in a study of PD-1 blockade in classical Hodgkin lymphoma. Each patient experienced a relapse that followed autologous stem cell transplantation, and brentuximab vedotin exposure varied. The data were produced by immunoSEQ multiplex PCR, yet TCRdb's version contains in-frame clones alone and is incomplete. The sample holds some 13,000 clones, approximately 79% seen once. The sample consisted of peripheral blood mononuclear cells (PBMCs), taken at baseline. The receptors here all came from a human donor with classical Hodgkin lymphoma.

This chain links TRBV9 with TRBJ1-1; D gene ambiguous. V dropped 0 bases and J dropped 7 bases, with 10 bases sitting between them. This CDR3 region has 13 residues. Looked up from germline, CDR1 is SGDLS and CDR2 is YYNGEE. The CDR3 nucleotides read TGTGCCAGCAGCGTAGAGAGATTTGGTGAAGCTTTCTTT. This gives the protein CASSVERFGEAFF.

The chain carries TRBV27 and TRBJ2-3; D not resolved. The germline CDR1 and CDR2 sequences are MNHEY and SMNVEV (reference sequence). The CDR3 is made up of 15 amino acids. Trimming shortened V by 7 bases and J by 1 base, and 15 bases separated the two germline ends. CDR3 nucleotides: TGTGCCAGCACAAAATGGAGCAGTCGCACAGATACGCAGTATTTT. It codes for CASTKWSSRTDTQYF.

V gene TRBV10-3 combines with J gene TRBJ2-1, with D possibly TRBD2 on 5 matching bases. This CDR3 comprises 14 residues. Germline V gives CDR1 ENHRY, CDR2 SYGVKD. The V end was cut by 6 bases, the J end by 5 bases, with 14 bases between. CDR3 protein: CAIRPGEGNNEQFF. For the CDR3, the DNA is TGTGCCATCAGGCCTGGAGAGGGAAACAATGAGCAGTTCTTC.

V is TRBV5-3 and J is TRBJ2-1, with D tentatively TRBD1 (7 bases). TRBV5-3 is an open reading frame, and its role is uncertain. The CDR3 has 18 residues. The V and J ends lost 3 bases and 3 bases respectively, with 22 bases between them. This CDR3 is CARSSMARGTVHYNEQFF. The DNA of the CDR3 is TGTGCCAGAAGCTCTATGGCCCGGGGGACAGTACACTACAATGAGCAGTTCTTC.

CDR3 nucleotide sequence: TGTGCCAGCAGCCCACTTCTGATAGCGGGAAGCTCCTACAATGAGCAGTTCTTC. This sequence encodes CASSPLLIAGSSYNEQFF. This rearrangement joins TRBV7-8 to TRBJ2-1; 8 bases map to TRBD2. The CDR3 loop spans 18 amino acids. After removal of 5 bases from V and 0 bases from J, the junction contained 12 bases not matched to a gene. The V gene's germline CDR1 is SGHVS and CDR2 FQNEAQ.

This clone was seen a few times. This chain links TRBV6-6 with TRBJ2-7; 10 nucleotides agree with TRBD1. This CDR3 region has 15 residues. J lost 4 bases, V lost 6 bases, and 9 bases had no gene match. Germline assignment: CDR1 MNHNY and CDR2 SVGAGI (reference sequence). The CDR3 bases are TGTGCCAGCAGGCCTGGACAGGGGGACCTGTACGAGCAGTACTTC. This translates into CASRPGQGDLYEQYF.

The CDR3 nucleotides read TGTGCCAGCACCCAGGAACAGGGGCATAGCAATCAGCCCCAGCATTTT. Translation gives CASTQEQGHSNQPQHF. The V call is TRBV5-4, the J call TRBJ1-5; 7 bases map to TRBD1. After removal of 6 bases from V and 0 bases from J, the junction contained 9 bases not matched to a gene. CDR3 length: 16 residues. CDR1 is SGHNT and CDR2 is YYREEE in the germline V gene (reference sequence).

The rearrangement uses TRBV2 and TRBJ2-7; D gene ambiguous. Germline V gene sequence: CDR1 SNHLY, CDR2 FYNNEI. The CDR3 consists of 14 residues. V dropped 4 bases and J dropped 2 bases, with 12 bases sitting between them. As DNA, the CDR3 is TGTGCCAGCAGTGGTGTCCACCTCACCTACGAGCAGTACTTC. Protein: CASSGVHLTYEQYF.

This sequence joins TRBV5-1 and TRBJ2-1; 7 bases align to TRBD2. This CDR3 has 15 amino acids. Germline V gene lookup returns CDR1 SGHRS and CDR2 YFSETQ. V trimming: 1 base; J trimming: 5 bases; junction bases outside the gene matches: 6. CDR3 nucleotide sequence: TGCGCCAGCAGCTTGCCGCTAGCGGCTCACAATGAGCAGTTCTTC. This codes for CASSLPLAAHNEQFF.

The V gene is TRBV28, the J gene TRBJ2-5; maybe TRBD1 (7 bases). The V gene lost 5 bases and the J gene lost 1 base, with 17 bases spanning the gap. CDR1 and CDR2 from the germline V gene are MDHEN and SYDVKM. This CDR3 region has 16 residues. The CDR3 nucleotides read TGTGCCAGCAGTGCCCAGGGGGTGGGACTCCAAGAGACCCAGTACTTC. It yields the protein CASSAQGVGLQETQYF.

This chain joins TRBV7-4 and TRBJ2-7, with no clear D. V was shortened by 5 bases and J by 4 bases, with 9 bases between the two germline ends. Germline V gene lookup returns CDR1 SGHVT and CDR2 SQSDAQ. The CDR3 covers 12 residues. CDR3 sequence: CASSAKSYEQYF. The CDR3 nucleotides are TGTGCCAGCAGCGCAAAGAGTTACGAGCAGTACTTC.

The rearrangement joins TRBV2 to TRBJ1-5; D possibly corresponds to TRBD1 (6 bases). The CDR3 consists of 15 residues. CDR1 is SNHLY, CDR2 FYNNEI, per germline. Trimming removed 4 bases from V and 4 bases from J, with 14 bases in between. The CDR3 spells CASSVEGGLNQPQHF. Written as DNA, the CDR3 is TGTGCCAGCAGTGTAGAGGGGGGACTTAATCAGCCCCAGCATTTT.

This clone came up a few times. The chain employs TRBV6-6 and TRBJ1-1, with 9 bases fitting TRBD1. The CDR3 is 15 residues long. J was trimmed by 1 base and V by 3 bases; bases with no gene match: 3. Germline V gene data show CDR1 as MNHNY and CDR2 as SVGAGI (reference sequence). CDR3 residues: CASSYRTGANTEAFF. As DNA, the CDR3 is TGTGCCAGCAGTTATAGGACAGGGGCGAACACTGAAGCTTTCTTT.

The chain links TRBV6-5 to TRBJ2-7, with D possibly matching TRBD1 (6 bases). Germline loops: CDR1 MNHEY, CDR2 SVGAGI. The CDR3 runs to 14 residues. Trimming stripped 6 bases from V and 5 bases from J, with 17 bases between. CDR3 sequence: CASRRTLPGDEQYF. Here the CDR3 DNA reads TGTGCCAGCAGGCGCACCCTGCCAGGGGACGAGCAGTACTTC.

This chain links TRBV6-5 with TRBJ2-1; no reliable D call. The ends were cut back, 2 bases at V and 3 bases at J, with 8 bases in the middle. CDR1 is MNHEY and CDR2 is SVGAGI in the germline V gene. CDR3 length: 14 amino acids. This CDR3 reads CASSYTELYNEQFF. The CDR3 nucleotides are TGTGCCAGCAGTTACACAGAGCTCTACAATGAGCAGTTCTTC.

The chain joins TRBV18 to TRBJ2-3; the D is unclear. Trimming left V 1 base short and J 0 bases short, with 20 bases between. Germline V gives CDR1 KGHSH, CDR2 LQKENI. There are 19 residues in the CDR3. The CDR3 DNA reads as TGTGCCAGCTCACCACGGTCCAGGAACAACCCCGCTAGCACAGATACGCAGTATTTT. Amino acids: CASSPRSRNNPASTDTQYF.

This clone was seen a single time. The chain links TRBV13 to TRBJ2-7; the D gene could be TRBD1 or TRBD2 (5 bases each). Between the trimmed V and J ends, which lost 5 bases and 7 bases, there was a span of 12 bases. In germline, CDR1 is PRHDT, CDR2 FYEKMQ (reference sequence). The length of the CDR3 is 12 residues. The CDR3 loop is CASSAFGTEQYF. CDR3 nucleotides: TGTGCCAGCAGCGCTTTCGGGACGGAGCAGTACTTC.

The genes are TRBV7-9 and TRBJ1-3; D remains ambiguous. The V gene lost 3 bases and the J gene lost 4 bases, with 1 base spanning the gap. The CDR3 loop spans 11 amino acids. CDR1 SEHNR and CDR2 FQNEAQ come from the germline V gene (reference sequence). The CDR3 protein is CASSLGNTIYF. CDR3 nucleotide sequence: TGTGCCAGCAGCTTGGGAAACACCATATATTTT.

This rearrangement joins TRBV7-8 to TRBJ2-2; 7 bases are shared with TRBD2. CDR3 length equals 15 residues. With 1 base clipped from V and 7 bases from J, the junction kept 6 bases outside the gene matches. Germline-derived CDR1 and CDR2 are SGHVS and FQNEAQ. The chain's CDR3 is CASSLVGGSDGELFF. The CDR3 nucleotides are TGTGCCAGCAGCTTAGTTGGCGGGAGTGACGGGGAGCTGTTTTTT.

The CDR3 is CASSSSGRYNEQFF. The CDR3 DNA reads as TGTGCCAGCAGTTCTAGCGGGAGGTACAATGAGCAGTTCTTC. The rearrangement links TRBV6-1 to TRBJ2-1; 11 bases map to TRBD2. V shed 5 bases, J shed 4 bases, and the junction held 1 base outside the gene matches. There are 14 residues in the CDR3. Germline loops: CDR1 MNHNS, CDR2 SASEGT.